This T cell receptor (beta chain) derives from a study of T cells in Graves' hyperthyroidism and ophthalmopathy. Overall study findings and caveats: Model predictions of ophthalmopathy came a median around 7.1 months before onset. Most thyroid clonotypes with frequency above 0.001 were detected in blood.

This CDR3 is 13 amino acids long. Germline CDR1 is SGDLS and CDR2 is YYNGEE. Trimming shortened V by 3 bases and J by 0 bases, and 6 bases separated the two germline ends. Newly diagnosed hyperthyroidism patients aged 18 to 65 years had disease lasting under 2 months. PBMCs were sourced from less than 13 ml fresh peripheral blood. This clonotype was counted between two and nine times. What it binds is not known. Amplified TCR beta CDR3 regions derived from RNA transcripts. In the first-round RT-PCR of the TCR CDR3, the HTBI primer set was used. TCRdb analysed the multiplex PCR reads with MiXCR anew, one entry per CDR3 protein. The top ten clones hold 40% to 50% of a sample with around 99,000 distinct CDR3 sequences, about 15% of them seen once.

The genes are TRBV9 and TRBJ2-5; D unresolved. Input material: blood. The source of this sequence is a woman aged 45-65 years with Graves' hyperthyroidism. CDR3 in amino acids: CASSAEYQETQYF. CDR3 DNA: TGTGCCAGCAGCGCCGAGTACCAAGAGACCCAGTACTTC.